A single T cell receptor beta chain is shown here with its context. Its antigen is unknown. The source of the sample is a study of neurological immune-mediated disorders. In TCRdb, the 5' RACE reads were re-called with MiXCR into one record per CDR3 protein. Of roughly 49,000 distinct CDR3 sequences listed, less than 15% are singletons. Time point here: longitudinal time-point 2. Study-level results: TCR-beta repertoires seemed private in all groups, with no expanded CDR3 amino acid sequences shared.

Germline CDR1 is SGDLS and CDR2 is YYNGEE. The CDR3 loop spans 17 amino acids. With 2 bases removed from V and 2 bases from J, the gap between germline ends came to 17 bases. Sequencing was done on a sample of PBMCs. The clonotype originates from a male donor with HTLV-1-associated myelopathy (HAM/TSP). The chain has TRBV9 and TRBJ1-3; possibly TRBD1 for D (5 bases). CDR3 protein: CASSVAPSAGTGNTIYF. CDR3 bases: TGTGCCAGCAGCGTGGCACCCTCGGCAGGGACTGGAAACACCATATATTTT. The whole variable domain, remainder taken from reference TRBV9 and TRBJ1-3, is DSGVTQTPKHLITATGQRVTLRCSPRSGDLSVYWYQQSLDQGLQFLIQYYNGEERAKGNILERFSAQQFPDLHSELNLSSLELGDSALYFCASSVAPSAGTGNTIYFGEGSWLTVV.